One sample yielded the 8 T cell receptor beta chains listed below, sequenced in a study of tumor and adjacent non-tumor tissue in lung cancer. The library came from three nested PCR rounds adapted from ARM-PCR protocols. MiXCR, applied by TCRdb to the multiplex PCR reads, yields one record per CDR3 protein. The table has 95,000 to 150,000 distinct CDR3 sequences, about 66% seen once. RNA was extracted from bulk tissue without any cell sorting. The sample was lung tumor tissue. These receptors were obtained from a man under 40 with non-small cell lung cancer.

On this clonotype: At one boundary the junction diverges from the germline segment, which might be a read error. This chain links TRBV11-1 with TRBJ2-5, with D possibly matching TRBD2 (6 bases). The CDR3 runs to 16 residues. The germline gives CDR1 SGHAT, CDR2 FQDESV (reference sequence). DNA of the CDR3: TGTGCCAGCAGCCCAATATGGGGTAGCGGACAAGATACCCAGTACTTC. Its translation: CASSPIWGSGQDTQYF.

This clonotype was recorded a few times. The junction does not match germline at one end; this may be a read error. The chain combines TRBV11-3 with TRBJ1-2, with D hard to call. Germline V gene sequence: CDR1 SGHNT, CDR2 YENEEA. CDR3 length: 12 amino acids. The CDR3 is CASSSKSYGYTF. CDR3 DNA sequence: TGTGCCAGCAGCTCGAAGAGCTATGGTTACACCTTC.

A note on this clonotype: Compared with germline, one end of the junction differs, possibly owing to a read error. The genes are TRBV10-3 and TRBJ1-1, with D perhaps TRBD1 (5 bases). The length of the CDR3 is 13 residues. Germline CDR1 ENHRY, CDR2 SYGVKD. CDR3 sequence (DNA): TGTGTCATCAGTGCCCAGGGAACTACTGAGGCTTTCTTT. It encodes CVISAQGTTEAFF.

A word on this clonotype: One end of the junction does not line up with germline, which may come from a read error. The V call is TRBV18, the J call TRBJ2-3; 7 bases are a match to TRBD1. The V gene's germline CDR1 is KGHSH and CDR2 LQKENI. The CDR3 is 17 residues long. The DNA for the CDR3 is TGTGCCGGCTCACCACCGAACGACAGGGTCCTCCTTCATACGCAGTATTTT. Its protein is CAGSPPNDRVLLHTQYF.

A remark on this clonotype: Since a much larger clone is just one base distant, this may be a read error. The chain joins TRBV6-6 to TRBJ1-5; a weak D match, TRBD1 (5 bases). The V gene's germline CDR1 is MNHNY and CDR2 SVGAGI (reference sequence). CDR3 size: 12 residues. CDR3 region: CTSTGQGQPQHF. CDR3 bases: TGTACCAGCACGGGGCAGGGCCAGCCCCAGCATTTT.

This clonotype was picked up a small number of times. V and J are TRBV20-1 and TRBJ2-7; 8 bases are shared with TRBD2. Germline CDR1 and CDR2: DFQATT and SNEGSKA (reference sequence). The CDR3 spans 12 residues. Trimming removed 3 bases from V and 5 bases from J; junction bases left unmatched: 3. The CDR3 DNA reads as TGCAGTGCTAGCGGGAGGGCCCACGAGCAGTACTTC. As protein: CSASGRAHEQYF.

The rearrangement joins TRBV5-6 to TRBJ2-1; D is possibly TRBD2 (6 bases). The germline CDR1 and CDR2 sequences are SGHDT and YYEEEE. The CDR3 sequence is 13 residues long. The CDR3 protein is CTGSSTSYNEQFF. CDR3 coding DNA: TGTACCGGCAGCTCGACTAGTTACAATGAGCAGTTCTTC.

As regards this clonotype: A clone one base away is much larger, so this may be a read error. The gene calls are TRBV12-3 or TRBV12-4 and TRBJ2-5; a weak D match, TRBD1 (6 bases). The CDR3 runs to 13 residues. V gave up 3 bases and J gave up 5 bases, with 10 bases separating them. The CDR3 spells CASSLGAEETQYF. CDR3 sequence (DNA): TGTGCCAGCAGTTTGGGGGCTGAGGAGACCCAGTACTTC.